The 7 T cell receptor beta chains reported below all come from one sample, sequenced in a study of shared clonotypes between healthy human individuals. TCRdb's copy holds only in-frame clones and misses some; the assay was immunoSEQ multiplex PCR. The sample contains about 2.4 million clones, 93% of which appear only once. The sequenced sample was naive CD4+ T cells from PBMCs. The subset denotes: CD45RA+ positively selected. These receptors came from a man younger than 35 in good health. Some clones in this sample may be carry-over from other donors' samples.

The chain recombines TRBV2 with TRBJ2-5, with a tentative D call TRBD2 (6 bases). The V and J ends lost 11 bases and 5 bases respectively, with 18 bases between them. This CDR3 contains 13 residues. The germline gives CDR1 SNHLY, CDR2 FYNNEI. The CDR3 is CAQGSGEYETQYF. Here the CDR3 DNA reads TGTGCCCAAGGATCGGGGGAGTACGAGACCCAGTACTTC.

CDR3 nucleotides: TGTGCCAGCAGCATACGAATACCCGGGACTAGCGGGCGTCTCACCTACGAGCAGTACTTC. Its protein is CASSIRIPGTSGRLTYEQYF. This sequence joins TRBV7-6 and TRBJ2-7; 12 nucleotides line up with TRBD2. Germline lookup yields CDR1 SGHVS and CDR2 FNYEAQ. This CDR3 spans 20 amino acids. The ends lost 5 bases at V and 2 bases at J; junction bases unmatched: 19.

The CDR3 region is CASRLESRNEQFF. The DNA for the CDR3 is TGTGCCAGCAGACTAGAGAGCCGCAATGAGCAGTTCTTC. The chain carries TRBV2 and TRBJ2-1; D is perhaps TRBD2 (5 bases). V lost 6 bases to trimming and J lost 6 bases, with 12 bases between them. Germline V CDR1 and CDR2: SNHLY, FYNNEI. The CDR3 is made up of 13 amino acids.

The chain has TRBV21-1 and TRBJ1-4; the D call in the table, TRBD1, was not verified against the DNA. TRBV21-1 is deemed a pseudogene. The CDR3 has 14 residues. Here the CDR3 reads CASSPQVAEDILFF. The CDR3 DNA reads TGTGCCAGCAGCCCACAGGTGGCAGAAGATATACTGTTTTTT.

The CDR3 nucleotides are TGTGCCAGCAGCCTAATTACTAGCAGCCTAGGGCGTACGCAGTATTTT. As protein: CASSLITSSLGRTQYF. This rearrangement joins TRBV7-9 to TRBJ2-3, with D maybe TRBD2 (6 bases). From germline, CDR1 is SEHNR and CDR2 FQNEAQ (reference sequence). This CDR3 has 16 residues. Trimming removed 5 bases at V and 8 bases at J, with 23 bases between.

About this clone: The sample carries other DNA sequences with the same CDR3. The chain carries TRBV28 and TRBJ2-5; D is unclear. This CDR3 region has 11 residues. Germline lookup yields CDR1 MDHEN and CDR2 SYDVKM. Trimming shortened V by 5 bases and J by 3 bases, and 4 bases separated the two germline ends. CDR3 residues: CASSLEETQYF. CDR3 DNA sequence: TGTGCCAGCAGTCTTGAAGAGACCCAGTACTTC.

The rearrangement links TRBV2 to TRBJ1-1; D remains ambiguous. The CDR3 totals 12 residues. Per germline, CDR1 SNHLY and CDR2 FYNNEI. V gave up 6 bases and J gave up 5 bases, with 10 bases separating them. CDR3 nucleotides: TGTGCCAGCAGGTATAGTCAAACTGAAGCTTTCTTT. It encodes CASRYSQTEAFF.